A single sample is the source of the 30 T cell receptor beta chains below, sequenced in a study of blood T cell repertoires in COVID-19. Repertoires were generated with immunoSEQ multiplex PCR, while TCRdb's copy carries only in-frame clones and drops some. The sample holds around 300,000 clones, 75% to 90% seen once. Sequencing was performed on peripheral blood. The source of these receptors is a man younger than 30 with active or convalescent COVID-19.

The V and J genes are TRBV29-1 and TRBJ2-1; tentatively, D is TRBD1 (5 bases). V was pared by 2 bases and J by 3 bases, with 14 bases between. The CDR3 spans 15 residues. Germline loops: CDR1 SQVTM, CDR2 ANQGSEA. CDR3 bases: TGCAGCGTTGAAATGTGGGTGGGGCTCTACAATGAGCAGTTCTTC. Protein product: CSVEMWVGLYNEQFF.

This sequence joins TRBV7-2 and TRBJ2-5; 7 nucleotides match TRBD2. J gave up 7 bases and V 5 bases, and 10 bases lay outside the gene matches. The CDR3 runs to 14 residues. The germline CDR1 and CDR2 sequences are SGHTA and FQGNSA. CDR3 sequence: CASSLREGKATQYF. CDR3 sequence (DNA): TGTGCCAGCAGCCTGAGGGAGGGGAAGGCGACCCAGTACTTC.

The CDR3 bases are TGTGCCAGCAGCCCTCGTCCCGGGACAGGGAATGGGCTGTTTTTT. It codes for CASSPRPGTGNGLFF. The gene calls are TRBV9 and TRBJ1-4, with 9 positions matching TRBD1. Germline V gives CDR1 SGDLS, CDR2 YYNGEE. J lost 14 bases, V lost 4 bases, and 15 bases had no gene match. The CDR3 consists of 15 residues.

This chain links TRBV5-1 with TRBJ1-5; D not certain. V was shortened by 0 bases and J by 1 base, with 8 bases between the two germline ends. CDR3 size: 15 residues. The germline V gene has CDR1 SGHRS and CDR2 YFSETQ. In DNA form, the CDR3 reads TGCGCCAGCAGCTTGGAAGGCAGGAGCAATCAGCCCCAGCATTTT. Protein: CASSLEGRSNQPQHF. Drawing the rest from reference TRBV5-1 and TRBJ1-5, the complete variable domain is KAGVTQTPRYLIKTRGQQVTLSCSPISGHRSVSWYQQTPGQGLQFLFEYFSETQRNKGNFPGRFSGRQFSNSRSEMNVSTLELGDSALYLCASSLEGRSNQPQHFGDGTRLSIL.

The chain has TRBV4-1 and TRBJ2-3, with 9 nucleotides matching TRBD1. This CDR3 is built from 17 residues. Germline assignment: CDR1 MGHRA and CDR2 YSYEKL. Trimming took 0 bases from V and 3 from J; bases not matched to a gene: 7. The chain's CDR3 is CASSQDRTGGLTDTQYF. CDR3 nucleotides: TGCGCCAGCAGCCAAGATAGAACAGGGGGCCTGACAGATACGCAGTATTTT.

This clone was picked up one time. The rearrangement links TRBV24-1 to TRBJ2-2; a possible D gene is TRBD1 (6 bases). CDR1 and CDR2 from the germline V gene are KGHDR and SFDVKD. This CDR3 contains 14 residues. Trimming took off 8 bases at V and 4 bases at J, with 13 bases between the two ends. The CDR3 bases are TGTGCCACCAACAGGGATGGTCGCACCGGGGAGCTGTTTTTT. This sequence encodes CATNRDGRTGELFF.

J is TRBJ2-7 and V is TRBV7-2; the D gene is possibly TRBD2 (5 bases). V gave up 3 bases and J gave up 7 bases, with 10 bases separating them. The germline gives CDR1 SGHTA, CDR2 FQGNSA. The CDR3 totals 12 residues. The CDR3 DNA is TGTGCCAGCAGCTTTCGGGGTCAAGAGCAGTACTTC. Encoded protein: CASSFRGQEQYF.

The CDR3 region has the DNA TGTGCCAGCAGCTGGGCACAGAAGGAGACCCAGTACTTC. It yields the protein CASSWAQKETQYF. This chain joins TRBV7-9 and TRBJ2-5; D remains ambiguous. V was trimmed by 4 bases and J by 5 bases, leaving 11 bases between them. Germline CDR1 and CDR2: SEHNR and FQNEAQ (reference sequence). This CDR3 has 13 amino acids.

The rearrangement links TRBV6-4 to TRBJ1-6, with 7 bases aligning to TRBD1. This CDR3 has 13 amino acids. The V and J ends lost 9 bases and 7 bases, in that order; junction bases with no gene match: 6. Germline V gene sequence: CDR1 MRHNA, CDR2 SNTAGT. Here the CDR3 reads CASSGTVNSPLHF. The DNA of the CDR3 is TGTGCCAGTTCCGGGACAGTCAATTCACCCCTCCACTTT.

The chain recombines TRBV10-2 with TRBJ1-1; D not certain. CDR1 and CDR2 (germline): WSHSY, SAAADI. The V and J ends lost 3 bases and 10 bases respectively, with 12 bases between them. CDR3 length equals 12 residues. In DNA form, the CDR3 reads TGCGCCAGCAGTGATCACCCGAGTCCAGCTTTCTTT. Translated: CASSDHPSPAFF.

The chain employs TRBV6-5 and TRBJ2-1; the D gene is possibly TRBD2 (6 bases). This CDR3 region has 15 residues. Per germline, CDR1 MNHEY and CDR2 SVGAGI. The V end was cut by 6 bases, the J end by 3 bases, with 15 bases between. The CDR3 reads CASRAWRGDYNEQFF. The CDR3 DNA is TGTGCCAGCAGGGCCTGGCGGGGAGACTACAATGAGCAGTTCTTC.

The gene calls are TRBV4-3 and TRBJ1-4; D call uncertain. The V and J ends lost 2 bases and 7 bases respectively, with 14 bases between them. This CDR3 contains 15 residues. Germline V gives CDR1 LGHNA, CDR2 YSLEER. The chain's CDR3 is CASSQSRGMGEKLFF. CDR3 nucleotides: TGCGCCAGCAGCCAAAGTCGAGGGATGGGTGAAAAACTGTTTTTT.

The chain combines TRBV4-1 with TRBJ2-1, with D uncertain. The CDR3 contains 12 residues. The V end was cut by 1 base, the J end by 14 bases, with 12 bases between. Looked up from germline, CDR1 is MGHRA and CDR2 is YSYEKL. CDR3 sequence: CASSQVISPKFF. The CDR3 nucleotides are TGCGCCAGCAGCCAAGTCATTAGCCCTAAGTTCTTC.

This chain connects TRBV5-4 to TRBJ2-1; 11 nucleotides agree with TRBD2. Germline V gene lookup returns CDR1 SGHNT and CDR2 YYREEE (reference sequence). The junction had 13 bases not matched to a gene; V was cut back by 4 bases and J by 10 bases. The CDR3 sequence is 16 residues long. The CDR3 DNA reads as TGTGCCAGCAGCCCGGGGAGACTAGCGGGGACACAGGAGCAGTTCTTC. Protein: CASSPGRLAGTQEQFF. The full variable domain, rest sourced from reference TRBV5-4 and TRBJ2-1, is ETGVTQSPTHLIKTRGQQVTLRCSSQSGHNTVSWYQQALGQGPQFIFQYYREEENGRGNFPPRFSGLQFPNYSSELNVNALELDDSALYLCASSPGRLAGTQEQFFGPGTRLTVL.

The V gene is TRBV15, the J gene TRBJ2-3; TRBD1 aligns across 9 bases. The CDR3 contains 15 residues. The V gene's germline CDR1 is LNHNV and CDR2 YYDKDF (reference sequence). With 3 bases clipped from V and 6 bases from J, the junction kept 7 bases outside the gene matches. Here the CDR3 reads CATSSHDRGWDTQYF. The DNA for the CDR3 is TGTGCCACCAGCAGTCATGACAGGGGGTGGGATACGCAGTATTTT.

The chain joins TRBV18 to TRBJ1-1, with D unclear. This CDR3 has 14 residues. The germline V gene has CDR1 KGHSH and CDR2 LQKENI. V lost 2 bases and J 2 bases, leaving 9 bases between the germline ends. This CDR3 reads CASSPSGINTEAFF. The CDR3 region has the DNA TGTGCCAGCTCACCAAGCGGGATTAACACTGAAGCTTTCTTT.

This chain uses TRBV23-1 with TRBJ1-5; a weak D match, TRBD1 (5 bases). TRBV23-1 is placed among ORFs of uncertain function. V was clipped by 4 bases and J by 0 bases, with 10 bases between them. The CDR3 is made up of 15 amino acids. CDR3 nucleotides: TGCGCCAGCAGTCCGGGGGGGTTTAGCAATCAGCCCCAGCATTTT. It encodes CASSPGGFSNQPQHF.

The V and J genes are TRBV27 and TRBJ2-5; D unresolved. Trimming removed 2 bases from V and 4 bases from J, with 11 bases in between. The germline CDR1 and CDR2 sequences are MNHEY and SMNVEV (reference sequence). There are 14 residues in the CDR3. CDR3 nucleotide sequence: TGTGCCAGCAGTTTAAGGTCAGGAAGAGAGACCCAGTACTTC. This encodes CASSLRSGRETQYF.

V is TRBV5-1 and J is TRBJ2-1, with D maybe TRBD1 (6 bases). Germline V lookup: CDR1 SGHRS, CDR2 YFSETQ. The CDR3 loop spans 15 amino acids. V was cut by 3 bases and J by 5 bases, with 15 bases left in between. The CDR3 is CASSSGTPIDNEQFF. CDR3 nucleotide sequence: TGCGCCAGCAGCTCCGGGACACCAATCGACAATGAGCAGTTCTTC. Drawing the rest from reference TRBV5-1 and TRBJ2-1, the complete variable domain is KAGVTQTPRYLIKTRGQQVTLSCSPISGHRSVSWYQQTPGQGLQFLFEYFSETQRNKGNFPGRFSGRQFSNSRSEMNVSTLELGDSALYLCASSSGTPIDNEQFFGPGTRLTVL.

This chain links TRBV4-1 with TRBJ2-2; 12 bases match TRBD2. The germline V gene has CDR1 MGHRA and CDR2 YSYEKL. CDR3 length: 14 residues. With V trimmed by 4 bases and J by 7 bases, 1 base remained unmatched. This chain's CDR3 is CASSRLAGVGELFF. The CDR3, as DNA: TGCGCCAGCAGCCGACTAGCGGGAGTCGGGGAGCTGTTTTTT.

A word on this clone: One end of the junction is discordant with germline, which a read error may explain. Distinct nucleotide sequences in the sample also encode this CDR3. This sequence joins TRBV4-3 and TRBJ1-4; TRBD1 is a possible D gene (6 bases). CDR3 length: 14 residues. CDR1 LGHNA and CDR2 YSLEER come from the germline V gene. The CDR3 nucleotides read TGCGCCAGCAGCCAGGGGGGGGCTAATGAAAAACTATTTTTT. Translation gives CASSQGGANEKLFF.

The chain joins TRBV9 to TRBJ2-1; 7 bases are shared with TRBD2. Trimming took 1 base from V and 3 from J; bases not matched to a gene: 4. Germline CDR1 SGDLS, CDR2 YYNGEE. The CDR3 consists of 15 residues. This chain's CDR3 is CASSVLPSGYNEQFF. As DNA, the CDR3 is TGTGCCAGCAGCGTATTGCCTAGCGGCTACAATGAGCAGTTCTTC.

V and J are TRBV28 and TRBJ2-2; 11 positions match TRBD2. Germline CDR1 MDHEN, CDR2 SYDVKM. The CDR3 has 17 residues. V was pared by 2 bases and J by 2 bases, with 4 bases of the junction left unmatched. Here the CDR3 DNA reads TGTGCCAGCAGTTTACCGGGACTAGCGGACAACACCGGGGAGCTGTTTTTT. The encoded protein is CASSLPGLADNTGELFF.

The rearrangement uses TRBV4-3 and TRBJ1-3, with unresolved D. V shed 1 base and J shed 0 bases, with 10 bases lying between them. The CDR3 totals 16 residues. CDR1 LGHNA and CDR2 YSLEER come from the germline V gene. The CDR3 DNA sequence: TGCGCCAGCAGCCAAGTCGTCCGAGACTCTGGAAACACCATATATTTT. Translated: CASSQVVRDSGNTIYF.

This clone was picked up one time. The CDR3 DNA sequence: TGTGCCAGCACCTCTGTCGACAGGCCTGAAGCTTTCTTT. Amino acids: CASTSVDRPEAFF. V gene TRBV28 combines with J gene TRBJ1-1; a weak D match, TRBD1 (6 bases). The CDR3 consists of 13 residues. Between the trimmed V and J ends, which lost 7 bases and 6 bases, there was a span of 15 bases. Germline CDR1 and CDR2: MDHEN and SYDVKM.

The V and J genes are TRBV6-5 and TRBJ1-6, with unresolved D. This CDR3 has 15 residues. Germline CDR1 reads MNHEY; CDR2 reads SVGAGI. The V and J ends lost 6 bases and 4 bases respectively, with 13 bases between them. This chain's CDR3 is CASRPDTRYNSPLHF. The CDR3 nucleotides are TGTGCCAGCAGACCAGACACAAGATATAATTCACCCCTCCACTTT.

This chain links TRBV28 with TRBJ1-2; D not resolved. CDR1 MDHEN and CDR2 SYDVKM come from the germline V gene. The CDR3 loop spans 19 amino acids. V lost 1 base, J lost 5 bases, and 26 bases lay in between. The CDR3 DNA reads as TGTGCCAGCAGTTTATTTGCCCAACCGCTCCGGGATAATCGGTATGGCTACACCTTC. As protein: CASSLFAQPLRDNRYGYTF.

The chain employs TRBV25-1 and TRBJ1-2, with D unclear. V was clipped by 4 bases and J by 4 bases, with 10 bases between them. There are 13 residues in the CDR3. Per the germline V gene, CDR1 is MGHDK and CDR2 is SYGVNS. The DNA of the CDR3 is TGTGCCAGCAGTGGGGAGGGCGTCTATGGCTACACCTTC. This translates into CASSGEGVYGYTF.

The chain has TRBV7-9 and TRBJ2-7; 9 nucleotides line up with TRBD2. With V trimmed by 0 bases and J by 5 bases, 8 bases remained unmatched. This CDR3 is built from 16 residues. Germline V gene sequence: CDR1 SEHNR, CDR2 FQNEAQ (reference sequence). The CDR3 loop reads CASSLAGGGAFHEQYF. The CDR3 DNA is TGTGCCAGCAGCTTAGCAGGCGGGGGGGCCTTCCACGAGCAGTACTTC.

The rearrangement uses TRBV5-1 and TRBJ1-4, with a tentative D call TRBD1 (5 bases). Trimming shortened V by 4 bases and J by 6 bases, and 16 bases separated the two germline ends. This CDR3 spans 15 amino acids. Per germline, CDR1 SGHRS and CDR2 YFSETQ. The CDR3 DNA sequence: TGCGCCAGCAGCCTGGGAGGAACGACAGATGAAAAACTGTTTTTT. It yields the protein CASSLGGTTDEKLFF.